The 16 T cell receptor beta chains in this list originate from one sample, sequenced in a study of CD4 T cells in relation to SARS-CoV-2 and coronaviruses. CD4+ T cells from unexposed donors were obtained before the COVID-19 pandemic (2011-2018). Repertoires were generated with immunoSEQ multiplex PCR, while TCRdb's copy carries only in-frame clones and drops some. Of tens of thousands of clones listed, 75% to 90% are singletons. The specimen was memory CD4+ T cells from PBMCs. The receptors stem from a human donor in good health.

The CDR3 spells CASSLGLQETQYF. CDR3 DNA: TGTGCCAGCAGCTTGGGCCTTCAAGAGACCCAGTACTTC. The genes are TRBV5-4 and TRBJ2-5; D remains unclear. V was clipped by 0 bases and J by 2 bases, with 5 bases between them. The germline CDR1 and CDR2 sequences are SGHNT and YYREEE (reference sequence). The CDR3 has 13 residues.

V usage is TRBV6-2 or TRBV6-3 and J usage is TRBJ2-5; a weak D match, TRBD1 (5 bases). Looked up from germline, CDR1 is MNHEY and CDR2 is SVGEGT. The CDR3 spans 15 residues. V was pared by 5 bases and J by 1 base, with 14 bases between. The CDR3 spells CASSHAQGIQETQYF. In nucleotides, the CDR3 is TGTGCCAGCAGTCACGCGCAGGGTATCCAAGAGACCCAGTACTTC.

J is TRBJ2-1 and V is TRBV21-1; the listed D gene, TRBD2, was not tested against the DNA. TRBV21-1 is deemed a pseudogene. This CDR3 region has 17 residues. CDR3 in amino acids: CASSKALWTSGCNEQFF. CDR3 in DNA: TGTGCCAGCAGCAAAGCGCTTTGGACTAGCGGGTGCAATGAGCAGTTCTTC.

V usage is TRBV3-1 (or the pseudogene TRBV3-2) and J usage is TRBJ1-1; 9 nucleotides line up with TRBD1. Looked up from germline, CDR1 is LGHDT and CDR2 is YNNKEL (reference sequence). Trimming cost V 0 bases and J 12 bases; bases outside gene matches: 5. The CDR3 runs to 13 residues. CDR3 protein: CASSQERDRGTFF. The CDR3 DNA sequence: TGTGCCAGCAGCCAAGAAAGAGACAGGGGGACTTTCTTT.

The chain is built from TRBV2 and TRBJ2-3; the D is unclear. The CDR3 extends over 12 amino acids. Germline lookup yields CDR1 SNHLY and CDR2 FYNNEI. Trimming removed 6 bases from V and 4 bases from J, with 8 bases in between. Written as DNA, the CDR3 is TGTGCCAGCAGAGGGATGCCAGATACGCAGTATTTT. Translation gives CASRGMPDTQYF.

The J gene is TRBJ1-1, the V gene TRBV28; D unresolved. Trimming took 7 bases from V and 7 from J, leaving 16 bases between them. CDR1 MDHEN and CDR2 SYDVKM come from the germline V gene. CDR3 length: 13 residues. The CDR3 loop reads CASIRPRGSEAFF. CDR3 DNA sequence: TGTGCCAGCATCAGACCCAGAGGGAGTGAAGCTTTCTTT.

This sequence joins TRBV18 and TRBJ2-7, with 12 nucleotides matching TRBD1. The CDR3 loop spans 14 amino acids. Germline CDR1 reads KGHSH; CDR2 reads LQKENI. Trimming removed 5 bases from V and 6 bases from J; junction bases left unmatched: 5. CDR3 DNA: TGTGCCAGCTCAACAGCGGGACAGGGGGCCGAGCAGTACTTC. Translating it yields CASSTAGQGAEQYF.

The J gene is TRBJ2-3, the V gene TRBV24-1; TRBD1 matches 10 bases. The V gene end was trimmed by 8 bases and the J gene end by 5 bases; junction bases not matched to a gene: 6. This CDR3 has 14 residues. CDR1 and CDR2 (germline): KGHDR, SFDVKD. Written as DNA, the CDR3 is TGTGCCACCAAGGGGACAGGGGCCCTAGATACGCAGTATTTT. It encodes CATKGTGALDTQYF.

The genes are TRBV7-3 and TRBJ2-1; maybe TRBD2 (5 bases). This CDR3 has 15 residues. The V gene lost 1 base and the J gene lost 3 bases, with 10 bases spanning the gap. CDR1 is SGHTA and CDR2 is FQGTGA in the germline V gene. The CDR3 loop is CASSLNVGIYNEQFF. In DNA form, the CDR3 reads TGTGCCAGCAGCTTAAACGTCGGGATCTACAATGAGCAGTTCTTC.

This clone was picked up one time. The CDR3 loop is CASSLRGPNTEAFF. The CDR3 DNA follows: TGTGCCAGCAGTTTGAGGGGACCTAACACTGAAGCTTTCTTT. The rearrangement links TRBV6-5 to TRBJ1-1, with D perhaps TRBD1 (5 bases). The length of the CDR3 is 14 residues. With 4 bases removed from V and 2 bases from J, the gap between germline ends came to 11 bases. CDR1 MNHEY and CDR2 SVGAGI come from the germline V gene.

In nucleotides, the CDR3 is TGTGCCAGCAGCCCCCAAAAGGTAGCGGGACGGTACAATGAGCAGTTCTTC. Translation gives CASSPQKVAGRYNEQFF. V and J are TRBV9 and TRBJ2-1; 8 bases align to TRBD2. Germline V lookup: CDR1 SGDLS, CDR2 YYNGEE. CDR3 length: 17 amino acids. J was trimmed by 4 bases and V by 4 bases; bases with no gene match: 13.

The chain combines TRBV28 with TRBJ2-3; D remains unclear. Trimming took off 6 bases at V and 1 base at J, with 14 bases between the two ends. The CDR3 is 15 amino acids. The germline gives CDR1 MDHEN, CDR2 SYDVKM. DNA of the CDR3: TGTGCCAGCAGCCGCGACACCCAGGGCACAGATACGCAGTATTTT. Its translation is CASSRDTQGTDTQYF.

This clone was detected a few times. The CDR3 is CASSKRTGYTF. DNA for the CDR3: TGTGCCAGCAGTAAAAGGACCGGCTACACCTTC. The V gene is TRBV28, the J gene TRBJ1-2; no clear D gene. The CDR3 is 11 residues long. Trimming cost V 5 bases and J 8 bases, with 9 bases left between them. The germline V gene encodes CDR1 MDHEN and CDR2 SYDVKM.

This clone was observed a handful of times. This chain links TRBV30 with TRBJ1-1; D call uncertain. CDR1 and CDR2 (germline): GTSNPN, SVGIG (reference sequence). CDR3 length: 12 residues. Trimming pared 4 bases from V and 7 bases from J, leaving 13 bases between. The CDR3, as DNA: TGTGCCTGGACCCGGACGGTAATTGAAGCTTTCTTT. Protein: CAWTRTVIEAFF.

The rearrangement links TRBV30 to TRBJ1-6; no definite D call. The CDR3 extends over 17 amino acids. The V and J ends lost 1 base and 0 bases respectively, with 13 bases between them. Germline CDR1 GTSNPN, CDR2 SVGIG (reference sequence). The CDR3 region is CAWSGAEGRSYNSPLHF. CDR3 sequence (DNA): TGTGCCTGGAGTGGTGCGGAGGGTCGCTCCTATAATTCACCCCTCCACTTT. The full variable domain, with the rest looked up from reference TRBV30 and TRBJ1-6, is SQTIHQWPATLVQPVGSPLSLECTVEGTSNPNLYWYRQAAGRGLQLLFYSVGIGQISSEVPQNLSASRPQDRQFILSSKKLLLSDSGFYLCAWSGAEGRSYNSPLHFGNGTRLTVT.

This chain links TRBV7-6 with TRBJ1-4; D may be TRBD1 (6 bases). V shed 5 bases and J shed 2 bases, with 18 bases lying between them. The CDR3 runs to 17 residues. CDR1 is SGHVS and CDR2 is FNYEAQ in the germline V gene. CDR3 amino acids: CASSQGGGGATNEKLFF. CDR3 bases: TGTGCCAGCAGCCAAGGGGGAGGGGGTGCTACTAATGAAAAACTGTTTTTT.